Described below is a single TCR beta chain sequence and its context. Antigen specificity is unknown. The data derive from a study of cytomegalovirus exposure and HLA in healthy donors. Overall study results and limits: Diagnosis of cytomegalovirus status made by the classifier reportedly showed high specificity and sensitivity. Cytomegalovirus-associated TCR beta chains were listed, numbering some 180. Prior analysis indicated that the majority of TCR beta V segments exhibited productivity approximately 87% or approximately 30% of the time. In a later analysis, specific HLA alleles were associated with around 17,000 TCR beta sequences at a 0.05 false discovery rate.

With V trimmed by 5 bases and J by 7 bases, 11 bases remained unmatched. Germline CDR1 is SEHNR and CDR2 is FQNEAQ (reference sequence). The CDR3 contains 16 residues. PCR primers comprised 60 Vbeta and 13 Jbeta primers. The method was immunoSEQ multiplex PCR; TCRdb's version includes in-frame clones alone and lacks a portion of them. The listing records 70,000 to 85,000 clones. This receptor was identified in a female donor in good health and CMV-seropositive. The chain links TRBV7-9 to TRBJ1-5, with TRBD1 matching 10 bases. Sequenced material: PBMCs. Here the CDR3 reads CASSMGQGLLKQPQHF. DNA for the CDR3: TGTGCCAGCAGCATGGGACAGGGGTTGTTAAAGCAGCCCCAGCATTTT.